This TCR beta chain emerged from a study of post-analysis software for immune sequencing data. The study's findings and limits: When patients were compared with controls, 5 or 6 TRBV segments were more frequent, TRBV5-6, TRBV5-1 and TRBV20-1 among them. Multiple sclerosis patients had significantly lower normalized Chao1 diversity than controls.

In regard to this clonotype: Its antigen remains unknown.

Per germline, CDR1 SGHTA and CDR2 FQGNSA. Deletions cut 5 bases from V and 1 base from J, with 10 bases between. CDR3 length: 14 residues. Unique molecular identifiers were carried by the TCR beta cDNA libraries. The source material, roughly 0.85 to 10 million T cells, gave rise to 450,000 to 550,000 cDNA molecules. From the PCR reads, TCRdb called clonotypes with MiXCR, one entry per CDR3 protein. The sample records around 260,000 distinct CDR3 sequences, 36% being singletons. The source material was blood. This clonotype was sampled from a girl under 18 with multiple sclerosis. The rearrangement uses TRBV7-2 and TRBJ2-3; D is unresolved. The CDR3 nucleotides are TGTGCCAGCAGCCCGACGGGCGGCACAGATACGCAGTATTTT. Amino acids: CASSPTGGTDTQYF.